The entry below gives a single TCR beta chain sequence along with its context. The sample comes from a study of control samples from healthy donors and cancer patients. Clones were sequenced by immunoSEQ multiplex PCR, and TCRdb holds only the in-frame ones, with some missing. The sample contains 95,000 to 150,000 clones, around 92% of which appear only once. The CDR3 extends over 16 amino acids. V was clipped by 1 base and J by 4 bases; unmatched bases: 8. The germline V gene encodes CDR1 MNHEY and CDR2 SVGEGT. This chain links TRBV6-2 or TRBV6-3 with TRBJ2-3, with 7 bases identical to TRBD2. What was sequenced was PBMCs. The sequence derives from a man older than 75 with head and neck cancer. The CDR3 here is CASSYFPGLVADTQYF. As DNA, the CDR3 is TGTGCCAGCAGTTACTTTCCCGGACTAGTTGCAGATACGCAGTATTTT.